This T cell receptor (beta chain) is from a study of T cell changes during pregnancy in multiple sclerosis. CDR1 is LGHNT and CDR2 is FRNRAP in the germline V gene. Trimming took off 5 bases at V and 7 bases at J, with 17 bases between the two ends. The CDR3 sequence is 14 residues long. In its sample, this clone was seen a few times. Here immunoSEQ multiplex PCR was the method, and the copy in TCRdb shows in-frame clones only, minus some. The profile shows roughly 70,000 clones, 85% to 95% of them singletons. The chain combines TRBV12-5 with TRBJ1-1, with a weak D call TRBD1 (6 bases). Sequenced material: peripheral blood, taken before pregnancy. The origin of this receptor is a female donor with multiple sclerosis, enrolled in a pregnancy study. CDR3 protein: CASGHSPDSSEAFF. In nucleotides, the CDR3 is TGTGCTAGTGGTCACTCGCCGGACAGCAGTGAAGCTTTCTTT.